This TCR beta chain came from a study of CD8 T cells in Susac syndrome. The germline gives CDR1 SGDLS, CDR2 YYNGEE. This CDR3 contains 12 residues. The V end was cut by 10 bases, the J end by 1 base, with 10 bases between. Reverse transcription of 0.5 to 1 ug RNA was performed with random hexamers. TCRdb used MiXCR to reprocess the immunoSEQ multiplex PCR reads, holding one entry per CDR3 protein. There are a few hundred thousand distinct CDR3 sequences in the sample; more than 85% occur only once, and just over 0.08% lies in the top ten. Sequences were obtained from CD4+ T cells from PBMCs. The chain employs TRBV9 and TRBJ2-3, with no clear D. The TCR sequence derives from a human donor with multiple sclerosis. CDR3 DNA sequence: TGTGCCGTATCTGGGTGCACAGATACGCAGTATTTT. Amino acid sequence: CAVSGCTDTQYF.